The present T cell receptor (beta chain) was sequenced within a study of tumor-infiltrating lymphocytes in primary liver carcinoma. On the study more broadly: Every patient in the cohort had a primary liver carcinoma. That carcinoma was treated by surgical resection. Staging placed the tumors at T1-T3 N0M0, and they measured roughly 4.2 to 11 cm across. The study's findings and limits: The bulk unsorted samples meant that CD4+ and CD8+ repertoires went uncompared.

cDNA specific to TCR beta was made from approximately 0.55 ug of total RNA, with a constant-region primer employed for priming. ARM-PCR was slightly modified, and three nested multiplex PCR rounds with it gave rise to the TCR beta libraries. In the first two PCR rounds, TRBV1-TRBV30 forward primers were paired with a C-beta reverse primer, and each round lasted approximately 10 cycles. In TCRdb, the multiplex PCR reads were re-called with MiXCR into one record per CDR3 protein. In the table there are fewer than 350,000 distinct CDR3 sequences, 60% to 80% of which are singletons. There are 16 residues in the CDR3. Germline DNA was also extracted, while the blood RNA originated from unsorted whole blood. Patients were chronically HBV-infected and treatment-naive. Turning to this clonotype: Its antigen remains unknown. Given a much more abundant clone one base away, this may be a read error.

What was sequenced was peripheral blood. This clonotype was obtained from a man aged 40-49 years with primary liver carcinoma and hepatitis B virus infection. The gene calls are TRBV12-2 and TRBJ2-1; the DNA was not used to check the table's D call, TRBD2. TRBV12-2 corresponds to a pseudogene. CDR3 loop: CASRQGGLATGNEQFF. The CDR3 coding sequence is TGTGCAAGTCGCCAAGGGGGACTAGCAACGGGAAATGAGCAGTTCTTC.